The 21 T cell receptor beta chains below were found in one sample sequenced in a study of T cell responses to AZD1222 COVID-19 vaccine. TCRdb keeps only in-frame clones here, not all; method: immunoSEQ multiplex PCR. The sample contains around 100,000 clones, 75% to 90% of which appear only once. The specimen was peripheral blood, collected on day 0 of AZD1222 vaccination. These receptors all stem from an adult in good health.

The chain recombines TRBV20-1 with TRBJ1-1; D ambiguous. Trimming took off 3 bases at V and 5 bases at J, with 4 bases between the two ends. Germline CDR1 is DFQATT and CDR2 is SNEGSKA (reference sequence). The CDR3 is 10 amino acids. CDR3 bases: TGCAGTGCTAGGAGGACTGAAGCTTTCTTT. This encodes CSARRTEAFF.

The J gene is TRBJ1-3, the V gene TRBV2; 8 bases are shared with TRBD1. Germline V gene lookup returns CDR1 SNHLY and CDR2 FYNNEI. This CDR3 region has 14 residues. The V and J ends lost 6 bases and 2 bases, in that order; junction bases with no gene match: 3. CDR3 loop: CASRTTGAGNTIYF. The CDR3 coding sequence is TGTGCCAGCAGGACGACAGGGGCTGGAAACACCATATATTTT.

CDR3 protein: CATSPLSGDTDTQYF. CDR3 DNA: TGTGCCACCAGTCCTTTAAGTGGGGACACAGATACGCAGTATTTT. The V and J genes are TRBV24-1 and TRBJ2-3; D is uncertain. Germline V gene lookup returns CDR1 KGHDR and CDR2 SFDVKD. This CDR3 has 15 amino acids. Trimming took off 6 bases at V and 2 bases at J, with 14 bases between the two ends.

The CDR3, as DNA: TGTGCCAGCAGTTTCCCGACAGCCTCGACAGATACGCAGTATTTT. Its translation is CASSFPTASTDTQYF. This rearrangement joins TRBV6-1 to TRBJ2-3, with D possibly matching TRBD1 (5 bases). The CDR3 spans 15 residues. Trimming shortened V by 5 bases and J by 3 bases, and 15 bases separated the two germline ends. Germline CDR1 is MNHNS and CDR2 is SASEGT.

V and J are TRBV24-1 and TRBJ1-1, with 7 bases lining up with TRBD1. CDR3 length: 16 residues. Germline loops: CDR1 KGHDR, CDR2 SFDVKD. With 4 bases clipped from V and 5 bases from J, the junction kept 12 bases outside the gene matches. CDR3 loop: CATSEERQGRGTEAFF. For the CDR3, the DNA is TGTGCCACCAGTGAAGAGAGACAGGGAAGGGGGACTGAAGCTTTCTTT.

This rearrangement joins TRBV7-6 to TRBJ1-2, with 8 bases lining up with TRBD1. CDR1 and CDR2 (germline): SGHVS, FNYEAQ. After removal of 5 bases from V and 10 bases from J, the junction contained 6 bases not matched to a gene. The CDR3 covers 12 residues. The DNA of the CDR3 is TGTGCCAGCAGCCAAGAGGACAGGGACTACACCTTC. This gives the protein CASSQEDRDYTF.

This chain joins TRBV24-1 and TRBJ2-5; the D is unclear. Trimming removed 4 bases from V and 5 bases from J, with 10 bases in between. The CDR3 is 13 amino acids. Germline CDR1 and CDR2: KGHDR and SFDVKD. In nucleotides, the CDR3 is TGTGCCACCAGTGACGTCGGAGAGGAGACCCAGTACTTC. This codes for CATSDVGEETQYF.

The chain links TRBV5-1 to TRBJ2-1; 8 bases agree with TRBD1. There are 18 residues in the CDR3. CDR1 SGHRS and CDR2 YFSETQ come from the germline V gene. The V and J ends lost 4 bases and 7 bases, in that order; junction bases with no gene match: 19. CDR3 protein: CASSATPTGGSFKNEQFF. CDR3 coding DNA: TGCGCCAGCAGCGCGACCCCTACAGGGGGGTCTTTTAAGAATGAGCAGTTCTTC.

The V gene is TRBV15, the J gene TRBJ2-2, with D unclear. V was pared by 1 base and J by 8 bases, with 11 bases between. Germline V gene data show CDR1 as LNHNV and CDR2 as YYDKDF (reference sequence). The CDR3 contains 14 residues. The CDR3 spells CATSRGSLEGELFF. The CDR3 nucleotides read TGTGCCACCAGCAGAGGGTCCCTCGAAGGGGAGCTGTTTTTT.

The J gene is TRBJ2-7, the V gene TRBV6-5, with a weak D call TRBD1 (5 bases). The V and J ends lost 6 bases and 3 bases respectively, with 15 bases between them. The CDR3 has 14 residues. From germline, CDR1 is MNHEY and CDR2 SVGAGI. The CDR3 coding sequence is TGTGCCAGCAGCTCCCCCAGGGTGAGCTACGAGCAGTACTTC. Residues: CASSSPRVSYEQYF.

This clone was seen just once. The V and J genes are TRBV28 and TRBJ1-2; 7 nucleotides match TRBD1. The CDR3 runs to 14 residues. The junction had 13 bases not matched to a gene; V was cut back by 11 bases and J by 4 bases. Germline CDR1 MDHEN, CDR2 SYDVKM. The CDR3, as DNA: TGTGCCGGGAGCACAGGGGCCCTTACCTATGGCTACACCTTC. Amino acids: CAGSTGALTYGYTF.

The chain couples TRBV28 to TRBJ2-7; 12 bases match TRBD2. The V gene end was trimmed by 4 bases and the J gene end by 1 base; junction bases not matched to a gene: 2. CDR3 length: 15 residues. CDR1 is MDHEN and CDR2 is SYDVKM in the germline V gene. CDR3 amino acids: CASSSGTSGSYEQYF. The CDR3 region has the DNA TGTGCCAGCAGTTCCGGGACTAGCGGGTCCTACGAGCAGTACTTC.

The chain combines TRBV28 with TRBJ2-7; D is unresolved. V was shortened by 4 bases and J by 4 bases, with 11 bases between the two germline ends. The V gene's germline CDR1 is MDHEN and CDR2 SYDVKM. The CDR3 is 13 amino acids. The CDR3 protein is CASSWDVSYEQYF. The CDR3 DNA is TGTGCCAGCAGTTGGGATGTTAGTTACGAGCAGTACTTC.

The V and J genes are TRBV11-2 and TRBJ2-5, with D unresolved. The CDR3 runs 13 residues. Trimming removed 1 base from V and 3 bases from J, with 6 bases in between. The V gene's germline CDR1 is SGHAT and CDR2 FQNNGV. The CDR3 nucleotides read TGTGCCAGCAGCTTAGGGCCAGAAGAGACCCAGTACTTC. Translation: CASSLGPEETQYF.

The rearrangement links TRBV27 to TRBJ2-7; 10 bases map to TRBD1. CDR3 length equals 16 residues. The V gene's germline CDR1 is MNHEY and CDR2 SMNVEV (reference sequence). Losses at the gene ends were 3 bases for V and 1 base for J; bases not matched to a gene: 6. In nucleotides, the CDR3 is TGTGCCAGCAGTTTGATGGGACAGGGGTTTTCCTACGAGCAGTACTTC. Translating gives CASSLMGQGFSYEQYF.

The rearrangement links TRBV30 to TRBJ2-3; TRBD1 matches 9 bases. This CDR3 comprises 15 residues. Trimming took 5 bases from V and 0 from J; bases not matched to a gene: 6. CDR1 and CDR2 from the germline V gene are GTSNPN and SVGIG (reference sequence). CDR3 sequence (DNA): TGTGCCTGGTCCAGACAGGGGGGGAGCACAGATACGCAGTATTTT. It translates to CAWSRQGGSTDTQYF. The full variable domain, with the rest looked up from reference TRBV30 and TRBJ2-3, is SQTIHQWPATLVQPVGSPLSLECTVEGTSNPNLYWYRQAAGRGLQLLFYSVGIGQISSEVPQNLSASRPQDRQFILSSKKLLLSDSGFYLCAWSRQGGSTDTQYFGPGTRLTVL.

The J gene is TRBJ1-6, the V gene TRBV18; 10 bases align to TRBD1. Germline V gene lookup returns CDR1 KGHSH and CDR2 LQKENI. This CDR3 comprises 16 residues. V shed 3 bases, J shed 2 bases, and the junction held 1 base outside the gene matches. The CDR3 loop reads CASSPGTGAYNSPLHF. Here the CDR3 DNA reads TGTGCCAGCTCACCGGGGACAGGGGCCTATAATTCACCCCTCCACTTT.

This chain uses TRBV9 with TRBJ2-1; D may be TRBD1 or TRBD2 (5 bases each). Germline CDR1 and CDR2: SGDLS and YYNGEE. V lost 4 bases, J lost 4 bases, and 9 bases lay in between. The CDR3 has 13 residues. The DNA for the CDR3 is TGTGCCAGCAGCCGGGACGGATACAATGAGCAGTTCTTC. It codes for CASSRDGYNEQFF.

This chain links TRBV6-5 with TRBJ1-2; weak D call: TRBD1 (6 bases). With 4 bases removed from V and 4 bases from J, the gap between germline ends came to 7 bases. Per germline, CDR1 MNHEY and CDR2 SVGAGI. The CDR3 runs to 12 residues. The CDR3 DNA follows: TGTGCCAGCAGTTCACAGGGCTATGGCTACACCTTC. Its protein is CASSSQGYGYTF.

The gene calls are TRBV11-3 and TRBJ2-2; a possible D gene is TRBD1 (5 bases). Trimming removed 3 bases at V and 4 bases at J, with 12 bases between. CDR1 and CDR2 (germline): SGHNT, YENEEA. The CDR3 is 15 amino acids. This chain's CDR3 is CASSFEGAATGELFF. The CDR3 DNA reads TGTGCCAGCAGCTTTGAAGGGGCGGCCACCGGGGAGCTGTTTTTT.

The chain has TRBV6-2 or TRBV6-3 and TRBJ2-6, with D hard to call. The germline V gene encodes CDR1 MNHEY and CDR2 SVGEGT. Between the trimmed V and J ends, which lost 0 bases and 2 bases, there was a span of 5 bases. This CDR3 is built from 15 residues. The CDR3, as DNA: TGTGCCAGCAGTTACTCCTGGACTGGGGCCAACGTCCTGACTTTC. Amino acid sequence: CASSYSWTGANVLTF.